The 28 T cell receptor beta chains reported below all come from one sample, sequenced in a study of CD8 T cells in ankylosing spondylitis. These receptors are not linked to any known antigen. In TCRdb, the 5' RACE reads were re-called with MiXCR into one record per CDR3 protein. Of about 90,000 distinct CDR3 sequences in the sample, roughly 10% were seen once. General observations from the study: There was a TCR beta motif, made of 7 to 9 highly homologous variants, that appeared characteristic of ankylosing spondylitis blood.

Sequenced sample: blood, either unsorted or a sorted T cell fraction (not recorded which). Receptors originate from a male donor with ankylosing spondylitis.

The sample holds a few counts of this clonotype. The V call is TRBV3-1, the J call TRBJ2-7; no reliable D call. CDR1 LGHDT and CDR2 YNNKEL come from the germline V gene (reference sequence). V lost 0 bases to trimming and J lost 3 bases, with 9 bases between them. The CDR3 consists of 14 residues. CDR3: CASSQDRQDYEQYF. CDR3 coding DNA: TGTGCCAGCAGCCAAGATCGGCAGGACTACGAGCAGTACTTC.

The chain uses TRBV24-1 and TRBJ1-5; D ambiguous. V lost 4 bases and J lost 5, with 8 bases in between. Looked up from germline, CDR1 is KGHDR and CDR2 is SFDVKD. CDR3 length: 13 amino acids. The chain's CDR3 is CATSETRDQPQHF. The DNA of the CDR3 is TGTGCCACCAGTGAAACACGGGATCAGCCCCAGCATTTT.

This rearrangement joins TRBV11-2 to TRBJ2-5, with D maybe TRBD1 (5 bases). With 1 base removed from V and 1 base from J, the gap between germline ends came to 7 bases. From germline, CDR1 is SGHAT and CDR2 FQNNGV. This CDR3 comprises 14 residues. CDR3 amino acids: CASSLVDTQETQYF. The CDR3 coding sequence is TGTGCCAGCAGCTTAGTGGACACCCAAGAGACCCAGTACTTC.

This clonotype appeared a few times. The chain uses TRBV5-6 and TRBJ1-3; no firm D call. Trimming took 0 bases from V and 0 from J, leaving 7 bases between them. This CDR3 has 15 residues. Looked up from germline, CDR1 is SGHDT and CDR2 is YYEEEE. The CDR3 reads CASSLERLSGNTIYF. The DNA for the CDR3 is TGTGCCAGCAGCTTGGAAAGGCTCTCTGGAAACACCATATATTTT.

The rearrangement uses TRBV6-2 or TRBV6-3 and TRBJ2-1, with TRBD2 identical over 13 bases. Germline V gene lookup returns CDR1 MNHEY and CDR2 SVGEGT. After removal of 8 bases from V and 8 bases from J, the junction contained 9 bases not matched to a gene. This CDR3 has 15 amino acids. The CDR3 DNA sequence: TGTGCCAGCGGCCCACTAGCGGGAGGGTTTTATGAGCAGTTCTTC. Translating gives CASGPLAGGFYEQFF.

This clonotype was counted at least ten times. The V and J genes are TRBV24-1 and TRBJ2-7; possibly TRBD1 or TRBD2 for D (5 bases each). The CDR3 runs 16 residues. V was cut by 1 base and J by 2 bases, with 14 bases left in between. Germline CDR1 and CDR2: KGHDR and SFDVKD. In DNA, the CDR3 is TGTGCCACCAGTGATTTCCCCGCCGAGGGGACCTACGAGCAGTACGTC. It specifies CATSDFPAEGTYEQYV.

This rearrangement joins TRBV5-4 to TRBJ2-1; no clear D gene. CDR3 length: 19 amino acids. Germline V gives CDR1 SGHNT, CDR2 YYREEE (reference sequence). V dropped 0 bases and J dropped 0 bases, with 19 bases sitting between them. The DNA for the CDR3 is TGTGCCAGCAGCTTGGCCCTAACAAGATCAACGAGCTCCTACAATGAGCAGTTCTTC. Amino acid sequence: CASSLALTRSTSSYNEQFF.

This clonotype was observed once. The chain combines TRBV13 with TRBJ2-7; the match to TRBD2 covers 9 bases. Germline values: CDR1 PRHDT, CDR2 FYEKMQ (reference sequence). The CDR3 spans 15 residues. The ends lost 3 bases at V and 3 bases at J; junction bases unmatched: 6. The CDR3 DNA follows: TGTGCCAGCAGCTTGGGTGGACTAGCGAGCTACGAGCAGTACGTC. It encodes CASSLGGLASYEQYV.

This clonotype was recorded at least ten times. The chain recombines TRBV12-3 or TRBV12-4 with TRBJ1-2; 8 positions agree with TRBD1. The CDR3 totals 15 residues. V lost 6 bases, J lost 0 bases, and 6 bases stayed unmatched. The CDR3 coding sequence is TGTGCCAGCAGCCAACGGACAGGGCCTAACTATGGCTACACCTTC. It codes for CASSQRTGPNYGYTF.

The genes are TRBV13 and TRBJ2-3; D is perhaps TRBD1 or TRBD2 (5 bases each). Germline assignment: CDR1 PRHDT and CDR2 FYEKMQ (reference sequence). The germline V and J ends were trimmed by 1 base and 3 bases, with 17 bases remaining between them. The CDR3 spans 17 residues. CDR3 amino acids: CASSLDRPSNRTDTQYF. The CDR3 DNA sequence: TGTGCCAGCAGCTTAGATCGCCCTAGCAACAGGACAGATACGCAGTATTTT.

In its sample, this clonotype was seen a few times. CDR3: CASSVGDRDTEAFF. DNA for the CDR3: TGTGCCAGCAGCGTAGGGGACAGGGACACTGAAGCTTTCTTT. The genes are TRBV9 and TRBJ1-1; 9 bases agree with TRBD1. In germline, CDR1 is SGDLS, CDR2 YYNGEE. CDR3 size: 14 residues. Trimming cost V 0 bases and J 3 bases; bases outside gene matches: 0.

The chain links TRBV7-2 to TRBJ1-1; a weak D match, TRBD1 (5 bases). Between the trimmed V and J ends, which lost 5 bases and 5 bases, there was a span of 12 bases. This CDR3 has 13 amino acids. CDR1 is SGHTA, CDR2 FQGNSA, per germline. CDR3 loop: CASSPEGWTEAFF. DNA for the CDR3: TGTGCCAGCAGCCCTGAGGGGTGGACTGAAGCTTTCTTT.

This clonotype was seen at least ten times. The genes are TRBV12-3 or TRBV12-4 and TRBJ1-5; no reliable D call. The CDR3 is 13 residues long. The V and J ends lost 2 bases and 3 bases respectively, with 5 bases between them. The CDR3 nucleotides read TGTGCCAGCAGTTTAACAGACAATCAGCCCCAGCATTTT. Its translation is CASSLTDNQPQHF.

This clonotype has ten or more counts. The chain couples TRBV29-1 to TRBJ2-2; 7 bases are a match to TRBD1. The germline V gene has CDR1 SQVTM and CDR2 ANQGSEA. The ends lost 4 bases at V and 2 bases at J; junction bases unmatched: 7. The CDR3 totals 15 residues. CDR3 bases: TGCAGCGTTGTTCTAGGGACAGTTAACACCGGGGAGCTGTTTTTT. Translation: CSVVLGTVNTGELFF.

The chain couples TRBV18 to TRBJ2-3, with 10 bases that match TRBD1. The CDR3 contains 17 residues. Looked up from germline, CDR1 is KGHSH and CDR2 is LQKENI. Trimming took 4 bases from V and 1 from J; bases not matched to a gene: 8. This CDR3 is CASSHRDRGPGTDTQYF. The CDR3 bases are TGTGCCAGCTCACACCGGGACAGGGGTCCGGGCACAGATACGCAGTATTTT.

CDR3 DNA sequence: TGTGCCAGCAGCGCGAGGGAGTTGGGTGAAAAACTGTTTTTT. Its protein is CASSARELGEKLFF. This rearrangement joins TRBV12-3 or TRBV12-4 to TRBJ1-4; no firm D call. Trimming took 6 bases from V and 7 from J, leaving 15 bases between them. This CDR3 is 14 amino acids long.

In its sample, this clonotype was seen a few times. V usage is TRBV9 and J usage is TRBJ2-7; TRBD2 is a possible D gene (5 bases). Germline-derived CDR1 and CDR2 are SGDLS and YYNGEE. CDR3 length: 15 residues. The V end was cut by 0 bases, the J end by 6 bases, with 16 bases between. In nucleotides, the CDR3 is TGTGCCAGCAGCGTAGCTTCGACTACACCTTCCGAGCAGTACTTC. The encoded protein is CASSVASTTPSEQYF. The full variable domain, with the rest looked up from reference TRBV9 and TRBJ2-7, is DSGVTQTPKHLITATGQRVTLRCSPRSGDLSVYWYQQSLDQGLQFLIQYYNGEERAKGNILERFSAQQFPDLHSELNLSSLELGDSALYFCASSVASTTPSEQYFGPGTRLTVT.

The sample holds a few counts of this clonotype. This rearrangement joins TRBV3-1 to TRBJ1-1, with no clear D. The CDR3 is 14 residues long. The V and J ends lost 1 base and 4 bases respectively, with 10 bases between them. Germline CDR1 is LGHDT and CDR2 is YNNKEL (reference sequence). The CDR3 spells CASSQVSGLTEAFF. CDR3 in DNA: TGTGCCAGCAGCCAAGTGTCAGGTCTCACTGAAGCTTTCTTT.

This clonotype was seen a few times. The chain recombines TRBV12-3 or TRBV12-4 with TRBJ1-1; tentative D call: TRBD1 (6 bases). The ends were cut back, 1 base at V and 0 bases at J, with 9 bases in the middle. This CDR3 is 15 amino acids long. The CDR3 DNA reads TGTGCCAGCAGTTTAGTCAGGGGAATGAACACTGAAGCTTTCTTT. Translation: CASSLVRGMNTEAFF.

This clonotype has just a few counts. The J gene is TRBJ2-4, the V gene TRBV12-3 or TRBV12-4; TRBD1 or TRBD2 may be the D gene (5 bases each). V gave up 2 bases and J gave up 8 bases, with 19 bases separating them. This CDR3 has 16 amino acids. The CDR3 DNA sequence: TGTGCCAGCAGTTTACGTGGGACCGTGGTTGAGGACATTCAGTACTTC. As protein: CASSLRGTVVEDIQYF.

At least ten counts were recorded for this clonotype. The chain carries TRBV6-1 and TRBJ2-2; 7 bases map to TRBD1. Trimming cost V 1 base and J 6 bases; bases outside gene matches: 8. Per the germline V gene, CDR1 is MNHNS and CDR2 is SASEGT. The CDR3 is 16 amino acids. The CDR3 is CASSEEAGQGAGELFF. DNA of the CDR3: TGTGCCAGCAGTGAAGAGGCTGGGCAGGGGGCCGGGGAGCTGTTTTTT.

Ten or more counts support this clonotype. The rearrangement uses TRBV7-9 and TRBJ2-2; D is uncertain. This CDR3 has 11 residues. The germline CDR1 and CDR2 sequences are SEHNR and FQNEAQ (reference sequence). Deletions cut 6 bases from V and 4 bases from J, with 3 bases between. CDR3 coding DNA: TGTGCCAGCAGTCCCACCGGGGAGCTGTTTTTT. It encodes CASSPTGELFF. Together with reference TRBV7-9 and TRBJ2-2, the CDR3 gives the full variable domain: DTGVSQNPRHKITKRGQNVTFRCDPISEHNRLYWYRQTLGQGPEFLTYFQNEAQLEKSRLLSDRFSAERPKGSFSTLEIQRTEQGDSAMYLCASSPTGELFFGEGSRLTVL.

This clonotype is a singleton in its sample. The chain combines TRBV20-1 with TRBJ2-1; 10 bases fit TRBD2. Germline V CDR1 and CDR2: DFQATT, SNEGSKA (reference sequence). The CDR3 extends over 17 amino acids. The junction had 7 bases not matched to a gene; V was cut back by 2 bases and J by 0 bases. CDR3 DNA sequence: TGCAGTGCTAGATCCGGACTAGCGGAGAGCTCCTACAATGAGCAGTTCTTC. It codes for CSARSGLAESSYNEQFF.

J is TRBJ2-1 and V is TRBV7-2; TRBD2 aligns across 10 bases. The germline V gene has CDR1 SGHTA and CDR2 FQGNSA. This CDR3 comprises 15 residues. J gave up 4 bases and V 5 bases, and 5 bases lay outside the gene matches. DNA for the CDR3: TGTGCCAGCAGCGCGGGACTAGCGAAATACAATGAGCAGTTCTTC. As protein: CASSAGLAKYNEQFF.

This chain connects TRBV4-1 to TRBJ2-1; 9 nucleotides line up with TRBD2. The CDR3 has 16 amino acids. Unmatched junction bases numbered 11, after V lost 4 bases and J lost 7 bases. Germline CDR1 is MGHRA and CDR2 is YSYEKL. CDR3 in DNA: TGCGCCAGCAGCCCAACGACTAGCGGTCCGTCAAATGAGCAGTTCTTC. Residues: CASSPTTSGPSNEQFF.

Only a few counts were recorded for this clonotype. The chain couples TRBV27 to TRBJ2-7; TRBD1 might be the D (5 bases). Germline assignment: CDR1 MNHEY and CDR2 SMNVEV (reference sequence). This CDR3 region has 13 residues. V was shortened by 5 bases and J by 5 bases, with 13 bases between the two germline ends. DNA for the CDR3: TGTGCCAGCAGTGTGGGGCCCTTGGACGAGCAGTACTTC. Amino acids: CASSVGPLDEQYF.

Only a few counts were recorded for this clonotype. This chain connects TRBV6-1 to TRBJ2-1, with D maybe TRBD2 (6 bases). CDR1 is MNHNS, CDR2 SASEGT, per germline. V lost 5 bases and J 5 bases, leaving 16 bases between the germline ends. The CDR3 contains 15 residues. The CDR3 loop reads CASSTRDSPHNEQFF. CDR3 DNA: TGTGCCAGCAGTACCCGGGACTCCCCCCACAATGAGCAGTTCTTC.

This chain joins TRBV30 and TRBJ1-5, with D maybe TRBD1 (5 bases). The V and J ends lost 4 bases and 3 bases respectively, with 13 bases between them. Germline V lookup: CDR1 GTSNPN, CDR2 SVGIG (reference sequence). The CDR3 runs 14 residues. The CDR3 DNA reads TGTGCCTGGACCCTTGGGGGACCCAATCAGCCCCAGCATTTT. Translated: CAWTLGGPNQPQHF.